This T cell receptor beta chain appears in the sequencing data of a study of cytotoxic CD8 clonotypes in ibrutinib-treated CLL. Turning to the study itself: Patients: about 11 relapsed/refractory, roughly 15 treatment-naive, approximately 18 IGHV unmutated. Study findings and constraints: At ibrutinib response, clonality increased, and at progression it declined back toward baseline. Once treatment began, public clonotypes, which were uncommon, contracted or stayed stable. Baseline clonality was higher than in age-matched healthy donors and moved in step with circulating CD8+ T-cell counts.

Concerning this clone itself: Its target is not known.

The repertoire was sequenced with immunoSEQ multiplex PCR; TCRdb's copy has only in-frame clones and lacks some. The sample holds about 140,000 clones, 80% seen once. Deletions cut 1 base from V and 4 bases from J, with 7 bases between. CDR3 size: 14 residues. Germline values: CDR1 MNHNY, CDR2 SVGAGI (reference sequence). The chain recombines TRBV6-6 with TRBJ2-2; D unclear. The sample consisted of PBMCs, taken after 36 months of ibrutinib treatment. This TCR was recovered from a human donor with chronic lymphocytic leukemia. CDR3 in DNA: TGTGCCAGCAGTTACTTAAGGTCCACCGGGGAGCTGTTTTTT. As protein: CASSYLRSTGELFF.